Listed below are T cell receptor beta chains from one sample, sequenced in a study of blood T cell repertoires in COVID-19. TCRdb's table, derived via immunoSEQ multiplex PCR, lists solely in-frame clones and lacks some. The sample lists about 250,000 clones; approximately 90% were seen once. The sample taken for sequencing was peripheral blood. These receptors all stem from a man aged 25-45 years with acute or convalescent COVID-19. The conserved cysteine and the conserved F or W are not part of the CDR3 here. Each record gives: clone size, V gene, D gene, CDR3 protein. The D gene is left open where the match is weak. The size of a clone is reported for some rows only, either as once, few or many, or as a class for expanded clones.

.	TRBV7-2	.	ASSLGVRSYGDTQY
.	TRBV5-5	TRBD1	ASSWGQAYNEQF
.	TRBV7-7	.	AATGGASGANVLT
few	TRBV7-9	.	ASSHFGTLNSPLH
.	TRBV12-5	.	ASGEQAYEAF
.	TRBV5-4	TRBD2	ASSLNRLAGTSYEQY
few	TRBV5-4	TRBD1	ASSTGQGHITGELF
.	TRBV5-1	.	ASSLEQGESYGYT
few	TRBV28	.	ASSLGGHTNEKLF
.	TRBV28	TRBD1	ASCRDRGRGNYGYT
few	TRBV7-2	.	ASSLYQEKLF
.	TRBV3-1/TRBV3-2	.	ASSKRDSNTDTQY
.	TRBV28	.	ASRERGYEQY
.	TRBV11-3	.	ASSLGGTGTNEQF
.	TRBV11-3	TRBD1	ASSLGTGGEAF
.	TRBV18	.	ASKGSSGNTIY
.	TRBV9	.	ASSVVGPALYEQY
.	TRBV9	TRBD1	ASSLTGFVGGNTIY
.	TRBV30	TRBD2	AWSGGGVDTQY
.	TRBV30	.	AWSRQNKGRTEAF
.	TRBV19	TRBD1	ASSFIGTGVGEQF
.	TRBV7-6	TRBD1	ASSPGQGQPPLH
.	TRBV3-1/TRBV3-2	TRBD2	ASSPGLAGKETQY
.	TRBV28	.	ASSGQEWYEQY
.	TRBV27	TRBD1	ATSGFRDRVVNEQF
.	TRBV18	.	ASSSLRLVDGYT